This TCR beta chain appears in the sequencing data of a study of cytomegalovirus exposure and HLA in healthy donors. The PCR employed 60 Vbeta primers together with 13 Jbeta primers. The method was immunoSEQ multiplex PCR; TCRdb's version includes in-frame clones alone and lacks a portion of them. In the table there are 150,000 to 200,000 clones, about 75% of which are singletons. CDR1 and CDR2 (germline): MGHRA, YSYEKL. This CDR3 has 16 residues. Trimming left V 2 bases short and J 1 base short, with 14 bases between. The V gene is TRBV4-1, the J gene TRBJ1-1; no clear D gene. This receptor was taken from a man aged 50-59 years in good health and CMV-seropositive. Sequencing used PBMCs. The CDR3 nucleotides are TGCGCCAGCAGCCAATTCCCTGGGAGGGCGAACACTGAAGCTTTCTTT. Translating it yields CASSQFPGRANTEAFF.